This paragraph reports one TCR beta chain. Its antigen remains unknown. At one boundary the junction diverges from the germline segment, which might be a read error. The sample originates from a study of graft-versus-host responses after intestinal transplantation. The method was immunoSEQ multiplex PCR; TCRdb's version includes in-frame clones alone and lacks a portion of them. This sample has approximately 33,000 clones, with approximately 80% found just once. Germline V gene lookup returns CDR1 SSHAT and CDR2 FNYEAQ (reference sequence). The CDR3 loop spans 15 amino acids. Sample: unstimulated CD8+ T cells sorted from spleen or lymph node cells, taken before intestinal transplant. The TCR originated in a human donor who received an intestinal transplant. The rearrangement links TRBV7-7 to TRBJ2-5; 9 bases align to TRBD2. DNA of the CDR3: TGTGCTAGCAGCCCATCCCGAGCGGGAGGCGAGACCCAGTACTTC. It yields the protein CASSPSRAGGETQYF.